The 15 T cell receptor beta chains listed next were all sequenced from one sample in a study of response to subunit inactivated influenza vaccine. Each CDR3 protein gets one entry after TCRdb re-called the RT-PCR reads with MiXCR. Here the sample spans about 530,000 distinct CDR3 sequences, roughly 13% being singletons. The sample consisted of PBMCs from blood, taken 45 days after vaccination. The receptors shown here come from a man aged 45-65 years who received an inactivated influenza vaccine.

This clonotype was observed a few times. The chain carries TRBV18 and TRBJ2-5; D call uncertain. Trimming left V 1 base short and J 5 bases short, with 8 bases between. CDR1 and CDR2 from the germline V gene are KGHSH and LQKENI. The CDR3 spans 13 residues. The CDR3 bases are TGTGCCAGCTCACCACACCTTGGGGAGACCCAGTACTTC. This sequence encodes CASSPHLGETQYF.

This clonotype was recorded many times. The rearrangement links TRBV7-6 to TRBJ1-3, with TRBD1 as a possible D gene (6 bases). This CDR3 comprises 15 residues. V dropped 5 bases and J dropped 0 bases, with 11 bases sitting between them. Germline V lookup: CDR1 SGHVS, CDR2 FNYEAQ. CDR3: CASSPGTNSGNTIYF. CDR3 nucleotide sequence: TGTGCCAGCAGCCCCGGGACAAACTCTGGAAACACCATATATTTT. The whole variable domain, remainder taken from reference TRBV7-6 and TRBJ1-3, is GAGVSQSPRYKVTKRGQDVALRCDPISGHVSLYWYRQALGQGPEFLTYFNYEAQQDKSGLPNDRFSAERPEGSISTLTIQRTEQRDSAMYRCASSPGTNSGNTIYFGEGSWLTVV.

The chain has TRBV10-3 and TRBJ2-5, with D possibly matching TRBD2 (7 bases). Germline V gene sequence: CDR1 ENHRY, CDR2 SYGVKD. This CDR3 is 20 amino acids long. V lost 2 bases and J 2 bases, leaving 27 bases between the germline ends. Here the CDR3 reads CAISEPRGGAPHLVQETQYF. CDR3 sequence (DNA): TGTGCCATCAGTGAGCCCCGAGGGGGGGCTCCGCACCTCGTACAAGAGACCCAGTACTTC.

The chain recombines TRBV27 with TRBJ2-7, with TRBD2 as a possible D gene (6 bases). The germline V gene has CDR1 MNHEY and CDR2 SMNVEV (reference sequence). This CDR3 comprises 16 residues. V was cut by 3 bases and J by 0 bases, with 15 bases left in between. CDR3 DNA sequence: TGTGCCAGCAGTTTTAGCTACGGGAGCGCCTCCTACGAGCAGTACTTC. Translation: CASSFSYGSASYEQYF.

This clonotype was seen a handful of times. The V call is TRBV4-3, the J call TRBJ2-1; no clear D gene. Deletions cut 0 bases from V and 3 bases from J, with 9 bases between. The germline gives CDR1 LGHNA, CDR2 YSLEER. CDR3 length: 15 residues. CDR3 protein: CASSQDPPGYNEQFF. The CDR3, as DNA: TGCGCCAGCAGCCAAGATCCCCCCGGCTACAATGAGCAGTTCTTC.

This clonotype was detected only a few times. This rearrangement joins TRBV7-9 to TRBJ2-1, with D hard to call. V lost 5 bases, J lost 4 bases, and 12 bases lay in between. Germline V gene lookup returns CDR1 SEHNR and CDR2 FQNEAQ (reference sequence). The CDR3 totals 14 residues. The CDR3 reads CASSDEGRYNEQFF. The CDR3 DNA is TGTGCCAGCAGCGACGAAGGGCGTTACAATGAGCAGTTCTTC.

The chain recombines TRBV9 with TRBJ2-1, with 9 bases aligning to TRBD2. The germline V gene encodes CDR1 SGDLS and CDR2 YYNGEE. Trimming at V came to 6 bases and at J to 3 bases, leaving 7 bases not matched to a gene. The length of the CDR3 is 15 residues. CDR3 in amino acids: CASTYSGSSYNEQFF. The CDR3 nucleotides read TGTGCCAGCACCTATAGCGGGAGTAGCTACAATGAGCAGTTCTTC. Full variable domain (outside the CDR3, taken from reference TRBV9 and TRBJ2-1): DSGVTQTPKHLITATGQRVTLRCSPRSGDLSVYWYQQSLDQGLQFLIQYYNGEERAKGNILERFSAQQFPDLHSELNLSSLELGDSALYFCASTYSGSSYNEQFFGPGTRLTVL.

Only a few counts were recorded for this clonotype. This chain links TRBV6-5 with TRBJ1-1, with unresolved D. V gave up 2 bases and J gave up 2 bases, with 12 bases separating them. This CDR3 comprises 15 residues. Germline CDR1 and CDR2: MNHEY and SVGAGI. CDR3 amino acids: CASSYGSSFNTEAFF. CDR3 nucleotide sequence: TGTGCCAGCAGTTACGGGTCCAGCTTCAACACTGAAGCTTTCTTT.

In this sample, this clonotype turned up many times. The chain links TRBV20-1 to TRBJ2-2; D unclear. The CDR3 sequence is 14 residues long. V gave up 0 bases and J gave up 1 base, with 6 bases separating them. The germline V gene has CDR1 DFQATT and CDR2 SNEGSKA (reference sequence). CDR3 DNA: TGCAGTGCTAGAGATATCGGGAACACCGGGGAGCTGTTTTTT. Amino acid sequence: CSARDIGNTGELFF.

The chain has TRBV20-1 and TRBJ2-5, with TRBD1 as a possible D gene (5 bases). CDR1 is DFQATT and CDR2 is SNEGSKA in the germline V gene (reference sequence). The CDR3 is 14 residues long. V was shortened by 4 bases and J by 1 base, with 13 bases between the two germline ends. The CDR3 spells CSATLQATQETQYF. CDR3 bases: TGCAGTGCTACCCTACAGGCTACCCAAGAGACCCAGTACTTC.

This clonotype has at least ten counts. Written as DNA, the CDR3 is TGTGCCAGCAGCCTAAAATTGAACACTGAAGCTTTCTTT. As protein: CASSLKLNTEAFF. This chain uses TRBV11-2 with TRBJ1-1; D gene uncertain. V lost 5 bases to trimming and J lost 0 bases, with 7 bases between them. This CDR3 contains 13 residues. The germline CDR1 and CDR2 sequences are SGHAT and FQNNGV.

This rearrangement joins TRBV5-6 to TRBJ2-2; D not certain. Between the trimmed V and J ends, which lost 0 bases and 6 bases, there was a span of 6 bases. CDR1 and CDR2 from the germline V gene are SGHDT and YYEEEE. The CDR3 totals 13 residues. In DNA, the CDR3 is TGTGCCAGCAGCTTGGTTGTGCCCGGGGAGCTGTTTTTT. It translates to CASSLVVPGELFF.

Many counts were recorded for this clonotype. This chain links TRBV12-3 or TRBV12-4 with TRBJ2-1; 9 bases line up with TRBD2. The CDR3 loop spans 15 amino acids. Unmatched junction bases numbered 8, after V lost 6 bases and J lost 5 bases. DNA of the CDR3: TGTGCCAGCAGCATGACTAGCGGATATGACAATGAGCAGTTCTTC. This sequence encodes CASSMTSGYDNEQFF.

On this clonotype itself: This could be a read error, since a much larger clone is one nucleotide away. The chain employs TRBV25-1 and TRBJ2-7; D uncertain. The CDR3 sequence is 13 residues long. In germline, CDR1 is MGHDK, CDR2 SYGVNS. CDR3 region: CASSVGTPGKQSF. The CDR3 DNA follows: TGTGCCAGCAGTGTTGGCACGCCTGGGAAGCAGTCCTTC.

CDR3 sequence: CASSPVRTDTQYF. CDR3 DNA: TGTGCCAGCTCACCTGTGAGGACAGATACGCAGTATTTT. The rearrangement links TRBV18 to TRBJ2-3; D uncertain. The germline V gene encodes CDR1 KGHSH and CDR2 LQKENI. V lost 3 bases and J 3 bases, leaving 7 bases between the germline ends. This CDR3 contains 13 residues.